These 9 T cell receptor beta chains originate from one sample sequenced in a study of control samples from healthy donors and cancer patients (dated by TCRdb to about 2020). The protocol used for the library was the immunoSEQ multiplex PCR assay. TCRdb limited this immuneACCESS table to in-frame rearrangements with V and J called. A share of clones is missing; checked studies link under half to unresolved V genes, and the rest is unexplained. The sample table contains approximately 150,000 clones; only one count was recorded for roughly 92% of them. The ten largest make up about 1.5% of the sample. Material for sequencing was blood. These receptors originate from a woman aged 18 to 35 in good health.

The chain recombines TRBV15 with TRBJ2-7; D might be TRBD1 or TRBD2, each matching 5 bases. CDR1 is LNHNV and CDR2 is YYDKDF in the germline V gene (reference sequence). V shed 2 bases and J shed 5 bases, with 19 bases lying between them. CDR3 size: 16 residues. The CDR3 spells CATSRLPKGRGNEQYF. CDR3 nucleotides: TGTGCCACCAGCAGACTCCCTAAGGGACGTGGCAACGAGCAGTACTTC.

This clone was seen a handful of times. The V call is TRBV5-1, the J call TRBJ2-3, with 12 bases fitting TRBD2. The CDR3 spans 17 residues. In germline, CDR1 is SGHRS, CDR2 YFSETQ. J gave up 2 bases and V 2 bases, and 6 bases lay outside the gene matches. The CDR3 reads CASSFLTSGGHTDTQYF. The DNA of the CDR3 is TGCGCCAGCAGCTTCCTTACTAGCGGGGGGCACACAGATACGCAGTATTTT.

The V call is TRBV10-3, the J call TRBJ1-2; D not certain. The germline V gene encodes CDR1 ENHRY and CDR2 SYGVKD. This CDR3 is 16 amino acids long. The V end lost 4 bases, the J end lost 6 bases, and 21 bases lay between the germline ends. CDR3 residues: CAISASDAGIFDGYTF. CDR3 nucleotide sequence: TGTGCCATCAGTGCGTCGGATGCGGGGATATTCGATGGCTACACCTTC.

V is TRBV9 and J is TRBJ1-6; D might be TRBD1 (6 bases). Per germline, CDR1 SGDLS and CDR2 YYNGEE. The ends were cut back, 4 bases at V and 7 bases at J, with 12 bases in the middle. The CDR3 covers 14 residues. The CDR3 protein is CASSTGARNSPLHF. The DNA for the CDR3 is TGTGCCAGCAGCACGGGGGCACGGAATTCACCCCTCCACTTT.

The chain is built from TRBV9 and TRBJ2-3; TRBD1 or TRBD2 may be the D gene (5 bases each). Trimming took 3 bases from V and 2 from J, leaving 7 bases between them. The CDR3 totals 13 residues. Germline V lookup: CDR1 SGDLS, CDR2 YYNGEE. CDR3 loop: CASSAGLTDTQYF. In DNA, the CDR3 is TGTGCCAGCAGCGCGGGGCTCACAGATACGCAGTATTTT.

The gene calls are TRBV2 and TRBJ1-4; 7 positions match TRBD1. Germline loops: CDR1 SNHLY, CDR2 FYNNEI. V dropped 4 bases and J dropped 8; count of bases not matched to a gene: 7. This CDR3 spans 14 amino acids. CDR3 bases: TGTGCCAGCAGTGTGAGGGGGCGGCGAGAAAAACTGTTTTTT. Its protein product is CASSVRGRREKLFF.

The chain links TRBV6-2 or TRBV6-3 to TRBJ1-2; a weak D match, TRBD1 (5 bases). The ends were cut back, 2 bases at V and 8 bases at J, with 12 bases in the middle. CDR3 size: 13 residues. CDR1 MNHEY and CDR2 SVGEGT come from the germline V gene. CDR3 protein: CASSYDRSFGYTF. CDR3 coding DNA: TGTGCCAGCAGTTACGACAGATCGTTCGGCTACACCTTC.

This chain joins TRBV6-1 and TRBJ2-5; possibly TRBD1 or TRBD2 for D (5 bases each). Germline V gives CDR1 MNHNS, CDR2 SASEGT. This CDR3 has 13 amino acids. With 1 base removed from V and 9 bases from J, the gap between germline ends came to 12 bases. The CDR3 bases are TGTGCCAGCAGTGAAGAAGGCCTGGGGGCCCAGTACTTC. Amino acids: CASSEEGLGAQYF.

The chain is built from TRBV24-1 and TRBJ2-2; TRBD2 is a possible D gene (5 bases). V dropped 0 bases and J dropped 7 bases, with 8 bases sitting between them. Germline V gene lookup returns CDR1 KGHDR and CDR2 SFDVKD. The CDR3 extends over 14 amino acids. The CDR3 region has the DNA TGTGCCACCAGTGATTTGGGAGAGGGCGGGGAGCTGTTTTTT. Amino acid sequence: CATSDLGEGGELFF.